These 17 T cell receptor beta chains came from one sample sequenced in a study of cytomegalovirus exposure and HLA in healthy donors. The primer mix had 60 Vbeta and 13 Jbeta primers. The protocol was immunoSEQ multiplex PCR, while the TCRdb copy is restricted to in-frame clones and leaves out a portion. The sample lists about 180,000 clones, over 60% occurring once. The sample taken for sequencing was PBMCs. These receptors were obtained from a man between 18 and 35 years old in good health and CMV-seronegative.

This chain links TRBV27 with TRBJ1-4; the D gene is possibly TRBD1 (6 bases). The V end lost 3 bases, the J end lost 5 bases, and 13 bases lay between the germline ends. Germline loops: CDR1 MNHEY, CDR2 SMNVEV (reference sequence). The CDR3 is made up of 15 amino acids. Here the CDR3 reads CASSFAGVGNEKLFF. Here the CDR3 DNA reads TGTGCCAGCAGTTTCGCAGGGGTAGGGAATGAAAAACTGTTTTTT.

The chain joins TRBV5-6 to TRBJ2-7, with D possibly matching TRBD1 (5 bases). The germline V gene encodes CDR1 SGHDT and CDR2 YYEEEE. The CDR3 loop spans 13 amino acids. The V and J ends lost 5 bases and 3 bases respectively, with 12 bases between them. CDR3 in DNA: TGTGCCAGCAGGGGGCAAGGGGACTACGAGCAGTACTTC. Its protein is CASRGQGDYEQYF.

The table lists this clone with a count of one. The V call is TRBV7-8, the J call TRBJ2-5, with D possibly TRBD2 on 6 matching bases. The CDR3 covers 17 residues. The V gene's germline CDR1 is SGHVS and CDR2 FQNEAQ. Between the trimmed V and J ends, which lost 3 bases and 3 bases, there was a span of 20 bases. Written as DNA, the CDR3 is TGTGCCAGCAGCTTCCCCCAAACGGGAGTCTGGGAAGAGACCCAGTACTTC. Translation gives CASSFPQTGVWEETQYF.

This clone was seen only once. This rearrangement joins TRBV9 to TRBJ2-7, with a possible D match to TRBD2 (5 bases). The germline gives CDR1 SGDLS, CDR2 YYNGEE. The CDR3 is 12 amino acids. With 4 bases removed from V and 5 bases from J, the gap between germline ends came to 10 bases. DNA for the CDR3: TGTGCCAGCAGCTCCCCGGGAAACGAGCAGTACTTC. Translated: CASSSPGNEQYF. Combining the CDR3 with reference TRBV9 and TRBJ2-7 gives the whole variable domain DSGVTQTPKHLITATGQRVTLRCSPRSGDLSVYWYQQSLDQGLQFLIQYYNGEERAKGNILERFSAQQFPDLHSELNLSSLELGDSALYFCASSSPGNEQYFGPGTRLTVT.

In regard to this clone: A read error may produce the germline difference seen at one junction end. CDR3 protein: CASSLNIEAFF. In nucleotides, the CDR3 is TGTGCCAGCAGTTTGAACATTGAAGCTTTCTTT. V usage is TRBV28 and J usage is TRBJ1-1; no clear D. CDR3 length equals 11 residues. Germline lookup yields CDR1 MDHEN and CDR2 SYDVKM.

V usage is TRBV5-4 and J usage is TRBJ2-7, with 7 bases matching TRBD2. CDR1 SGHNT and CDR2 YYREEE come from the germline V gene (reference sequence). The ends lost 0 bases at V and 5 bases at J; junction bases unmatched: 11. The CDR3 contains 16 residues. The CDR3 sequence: CASSLVLGGGFHEQYF. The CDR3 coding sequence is TGTGCCAGCAGCTTGGTTCTTGGCGGGGGATTCCACGAGCAGTACTTC.

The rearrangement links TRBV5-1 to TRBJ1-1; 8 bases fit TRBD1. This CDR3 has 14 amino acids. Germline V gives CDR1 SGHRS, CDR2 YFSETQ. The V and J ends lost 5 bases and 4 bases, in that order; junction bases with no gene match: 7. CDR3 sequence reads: CASSNRQGSTEAFF. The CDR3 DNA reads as TGCGCCAGCAGTAACCGACAGGGGTCCACTGAAGCTTTCTTT.

CDR3 sequence: CASSVEWEAEAFF. The CDR3 nucleotides are TGTGCCAGCAGCGTAGAATGGGAGGCTGAAGCTTTCTTT. The V and J genes are TRBV9 and TRBJ1-1, with D unclear. V shed 0 bases and J shed 6 bases, with 9 bases lying between them. This CDR3 spans 13 amino acids. Germline loops: CDR1 SGDLS, CDR2 YYNGEE.

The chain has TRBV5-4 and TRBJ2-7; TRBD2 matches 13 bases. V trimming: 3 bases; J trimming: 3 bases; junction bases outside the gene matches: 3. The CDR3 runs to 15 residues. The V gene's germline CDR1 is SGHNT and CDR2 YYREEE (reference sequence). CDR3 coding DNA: TGTGCCAGCAGCTCCTGGACTAGCGGGGGCTACGAGCAGTACTTC. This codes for CASSSWTSGGYEQYF.

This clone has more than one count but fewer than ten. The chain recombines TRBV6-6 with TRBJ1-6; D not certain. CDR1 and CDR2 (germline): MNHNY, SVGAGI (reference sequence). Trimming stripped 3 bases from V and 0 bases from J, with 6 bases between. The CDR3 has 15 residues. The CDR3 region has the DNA TGTGCCAGCAGTTATCCGAGCTCCTATAATTCACCCCTCCACTTT. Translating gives CASSYPSSYNSPLHF.

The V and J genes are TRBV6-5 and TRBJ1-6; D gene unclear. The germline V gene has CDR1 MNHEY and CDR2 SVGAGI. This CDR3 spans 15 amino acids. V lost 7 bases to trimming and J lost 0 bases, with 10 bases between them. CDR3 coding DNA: TGTGCCAGCACCCGACTTAGCTCCTATAATTCACCCCTCCACTTT. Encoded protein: CASTRLSSYNSPLHF.

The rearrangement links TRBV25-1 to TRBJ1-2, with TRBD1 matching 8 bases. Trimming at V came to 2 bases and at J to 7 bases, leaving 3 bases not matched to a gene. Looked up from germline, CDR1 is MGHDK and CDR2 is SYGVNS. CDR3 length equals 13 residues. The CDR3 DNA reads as TGTGCCAGCAGTGAACAGGGGGCGGGTGGCTACACCTTC. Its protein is CASSEQGAGGYTF.

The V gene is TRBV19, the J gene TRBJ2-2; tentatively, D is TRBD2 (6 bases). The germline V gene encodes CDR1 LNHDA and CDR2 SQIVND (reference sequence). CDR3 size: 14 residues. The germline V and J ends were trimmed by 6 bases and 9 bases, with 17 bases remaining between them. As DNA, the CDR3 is TGTGCCAGTAGGAGTGGGTCTGGGAGGTGGGAGCTGTTTTTT. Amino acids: CASRSGSGRWELFF.

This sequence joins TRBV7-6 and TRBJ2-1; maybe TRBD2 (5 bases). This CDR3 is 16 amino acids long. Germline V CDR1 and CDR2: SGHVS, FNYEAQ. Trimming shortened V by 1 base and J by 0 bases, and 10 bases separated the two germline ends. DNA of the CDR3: TGTGCCAGCAGCTTAGTTCGAAGCGGCTCCTACAATGAGCAGTTCTTC. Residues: CASSLVRSGSYNEQFF. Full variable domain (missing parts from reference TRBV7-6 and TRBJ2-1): GAGVSQSPRYKVTKRGQDVALRCDPISGHVSLYWYRQALGQGPEFLTYFNYEAQQDKSGLPNDRFSAERPEGSISTLTIQRTEQRDSAMYRCASSLVRSGSYNEQFFGPGTRLTVL.

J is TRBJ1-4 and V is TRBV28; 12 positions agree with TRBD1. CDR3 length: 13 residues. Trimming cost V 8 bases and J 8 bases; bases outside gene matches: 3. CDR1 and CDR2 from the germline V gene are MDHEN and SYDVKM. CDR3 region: CASGTGGKEKLFF. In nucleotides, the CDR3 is TGTGCCAGCGGGACAGGGGGCAAGGAAAAACTGTTTTTT.

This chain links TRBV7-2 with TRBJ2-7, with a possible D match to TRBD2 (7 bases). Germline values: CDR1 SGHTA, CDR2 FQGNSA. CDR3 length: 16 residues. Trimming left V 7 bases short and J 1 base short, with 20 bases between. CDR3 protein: CASTLGGDLRSYEQYF. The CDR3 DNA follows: TGTGCCAGCACCCTAGGGGGGGATTTGAGGTCCTACGAGCAGTACTTC.

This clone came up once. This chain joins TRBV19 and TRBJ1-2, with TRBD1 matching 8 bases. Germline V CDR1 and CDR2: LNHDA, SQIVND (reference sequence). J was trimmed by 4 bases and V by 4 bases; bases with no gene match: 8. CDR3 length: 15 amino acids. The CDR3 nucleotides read TGTGCCAGTAGTACCGAGGACAGGGTCGCCTATGGCTACACCTTC. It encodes CASSTEDRVAYGYTF.